The T cell receptor beta chain under discussion was sequenced for a study of cytomegalovirus exposure and HLA in healthy donors. Germline CDR1 is MNHEY and CDR2 is SMNVEV (reference sequence). V lost 1 base to trimming and J lost 0 bases; unmatched junction nucleotides: 9. The CDR3 has 18 amino acids. Primers included in the PCR were 60 Vbeta and 13 Jbeta primers. Generated by immunoSEQ multiplex PCR, the TCRdb table keeps only in-frame clones and is missing some. The sample includes 140,000 to 150,000 clones, roughly 68% seen only once; the top ten take more than 4%. This TCR derives from a man aged 60 to 69 in good health and CMV-seronegative. This chain connects TRBV27 to TRBJ1-1, with 9 nucleotides matching TRBD1. The sample consisted of PBMCs. Written as DNA, the CDR3 is TGTGCCAGCAGTTTATGGGGACAGGGACCAGTTCTGAACACTGAAGCTTTCTTT. Encoded protein: CASSLWGQGPVLNTEAFF.